The rows below give T cell receptor beta chains drawn from one sample of a study of cytomegalovirus exposure and HLA in healthy donors. Using immunoSEQ multiplex PCR, the repertoire was profiled, and TCRdb retains in-frame clones only, with some absent. Altogether roughly 140,000 clones are present, around three quarters being singletons, with the ten largest covering approximately 2.5%. The sequencing sample was made of PBMCs. These receptors all stem from a woman between 18 and 29 years old in good health and CMV-seropositive. Both conserved end residues are part of each CDR3. The D gene is left open where the match is weak. Size tells how often a clone was seen (once, few, many) or the class of an expanded clone, and some rows leave it out.

TGTGCCAGCAGCTCTGCCGGGGATACGCAGTATTTT,CASSSAGDTQYF,TRBV7-2,TRBJ2-3,12,.,.
TGTGCCAGCAGTTTTGAGCGGCAGTACGAGCAGTACTTC,CASSFERQYEQYF,TRBV6-1,TRBJ2-7,13,.,.
TGCAGCGTTGGGGACAGGGCGAATCAGCCCCAGCATTTT,CSVGDRANQPQHF,TRBV29-1,TRBJ1-5,13,TRBD1,.
TGCGCCAGCAGCCAAGACCCTCCTCTTACAGGGGGCGGAAAAGAAAAACTGTTTTTT,CASSQDPPLTGGGKEKLFF,TRBV4-1,TRBJ1-4,19,TRBD1,once
TGCGCCAGCAGCTTGACGGGGATGCAAGAGACCCAGTACTTC,CASSLTGMQETQYF,TRBV5-1,TRBJ2-5,14,.,few
TGTGCCAGCCGTGAGACAGGGGGAATGGGCTATGGCTACACCTTC,CASRETGGMGYGYTF,TRBV5-6,TRBJ1-2,15,TRBD1,.
TGTGCCAGCAGCTCGGACAGGGGAAATGAGCAGTTCTTC,CASSSDRGNEQFF,TRBV7-2,TRBJ2-1,13,TRBD1,.
TGCGCCAGGGGACAGGGGAGAGAGGAAAAACTGTTTTTT,CARGQGREEKLFF,TRBV5-1,TRBJ1-4,13,TRBD1,.
TGTGCCTGGAATATGGGACAGGGGTTGGAGAACACTGAAGCTTTCTTT,CAWNMGQGLENTEAFF,TRBV30,TRBJ1-1,16,TRBD1,.
TGCGCCAGCAGTGATTTTGACAGGCCTCCCACCTACGAGCAGTACTTC,CASSDFDRPPTYEQYF,TRBV10-2,TRBJ2-7,16,.,.
TGTGCCAGCAGCTTACCCCCGACGGGTGCCAGGGGGGTCGGGGAGCTGTTTTTT,CASSLPPTGARGVGELFF,TRBV7-9,TRBJ2-2,18,.,.
TGTGCCAGCAGCGTAGAACAGGTGGTTGGGGAGCTGTTTTTT,CASSVEQVVGELFF,TRBV9,TRBJ2-2,14,.,.
TGTGCCACCAGCAGGCTCCCGGTTTCCAACTATGGCTACACCTTC,CATSRLPVSNYGYTF,TRBV15,TRBJ1-2,15,.,.
TGTGCCAGCAGCCCCGGTCCCGGGACAGGGGAGATGGGGGAAAAACTGTTTTTT,CASSPGPGTGEMGEKLFF,TRBV7-9,TRBJ1-4,18,TRBD1,.
TGTGCCAGCAGCGGCGACAGCTACGAGCAGTACTTC,CASSGDSYEQYF,TRBV5-4,TRBJ2-7,12,.,.
TGTGCCAGCAGTGAAGGAGAAGAGGGAAATTCACCCCTCCACTTT,CASSEGEEGNSPLHF,TRBV6-1,TRBJ1-6,15,.,.
TGTGCCAGCAGCCAAGATCGGGGCGGGGGGGGCTCGGGAGATACGCAGTATTTT,CASSQDRGGGGSGDTQYF,TRBV4-2,TRBJ2-3,18,TRBD2,.
TGTGCCTGGAGTTTCGCCGGGACTAATGAAAAACTGTTTTTT,CAWSFAGTNEKLFF,TRBV30,TRBJ1-4,14,.,.
TGTGCCAGCAGCTTAGTTGCAGGGGACCTGGGCTACACCTTC,CASSLVAGDLGYTF,TRBV7-2,TRBJ1-2,14,.,once
TGTGCCAGCAGGAGGAGCGGCGCAGAGACCCAGTACTTC,CASRRSGAETQYF,TRBV6-1,TRBJ2-5,13,.,.
TGTGCCAGCACTGGACTAGCGAACAATGAGCAGTTCTTC,CASTGLANNEQFF,TRBV5-4,TRBJ2-1,13,TRBD2,once
TGTGCCTGGGAGGGTTTAGGTCAGCCCCAGCATTTT,CAWEGLGQPQHF,TRBV30,TRBJ1-5,12,.,.
TGTGCCAGCAGCTTAGGGACAGGATTTAGGCAGCCCCAGCATTTT,CASSLGTGFRQPQHF,TRBV7-2,TRBJ1-5,15,TRBD1,few
TGTGCCAGCAGCGCCCTAGGAGGGGACTATGGCTACACCTTC,CASSALGGDYGYTF,TRBV5-4,TRBJ1-2,14,.,.
TGTGCCAGCTGGGGCGGGGGGAGCCAGCCCCAGCATTTT,CASWGGGSQPQHF,TRBV2,TRBJ1-5,13,.,.
TGCAGCGTTGACCTAGGACTAGCCTCAGATACGCAGTATTTT,CSVDLGLASDTQYF,TRBV29-1,TRBJ2-3,14,TRBD2,.
TGTGCCGGGACACTAGCGGGGGGGCCCGGTGAGCAGTTCTTC,CAGTLAGGPGEQFF,TRBV30,TRBJ2-1,14,TRBD2,.
TGTGCCAGCAGAAAACTGGAGACCCAGTACTTC,CASRKLETQYF,TRBV6-5,TRBJ2-5,11,.,few
TGTGCCAGCAGCTTACTAGGCCGGGTCTCAGGGGCCACCTTC,CASSLLGRVSGATF,TRBV7-2,TRBJ1-2,14,.,.
TGTGCCACCGTTAGCGCTTTAGCAGATACGCAGTATTTT,CATVSALADTQYF,TRBV6-1,TRBJ2-3,13,.,few
TGTGCCAGCAGTTATTCCTCGGGGGGCCTCGGAGAAAAACTGTTTTTT,CASSYSSGGLGEKLFF,TRBV6-6,TRBJ1-4,16,.,.
TGCGCCAGCAGCCAGCCGGCGGGGGCTAATGAAAAACTGTTTTTT,CASSQPAGANEKLFF,TRBV4-1,TRBJ1-4,15,.,.
TGTGCCAGCCGGGACAGGGAGCCTAATTCACCCCTCCACTTT,CASRDREPNSPLHF,TRBV6-6,TRBJ1-6,14,TRBD1,once